The clone carrying this T cell receptor beta chain was counted between two and nine times. What it binds is unknown. The sample originates from a study of T-cell reconstitution after alpha-beta-depleted transplantation in children. Notes on the study in general: Reported findings indicate that, about two months after transplant, alpha-beta T cells came from several hundred expanded clones, which were derived from non-depleted graft cells. Some patients' high day-60 TCRbeta diversity was attributed to recipient cells surviving conditioning.

Preparation of the TCRbeta library used unique molecular identifiers. TCRdb reprocessed the PCR reads via MiXCR and lists one record per CDR3 protein. The table has about 510,000 distinct CDR3 sequences, about an eighth seen once. Trimming took 6 bases from V and 5 from J; bases not matched to a gene: 10. CDR3 length equals 16 residues. Germline CDR1 LGHNA, CDR2 YSLEER. The sequence was obtained from a female patient aged 2 to 10 who had a stem cell transplant for aplastic anemia, so the T cells may come from the graft donor. The chain employs TRBV4-3 and TRBJ2-2; the match to TRBD1 covers 9 bases. Sequences were derived from PBMCs, mostly from graft donor cells, sampled 180 days after TCRalphabeta/CD19-depleted stem cell transplant. CDR3: CASSLSGTGKTGELFF. The CDR3 DNA reads TGCGCCAGCAGTCTTTCCGGGACAGGGAAAACCGGGGAGCTGTTTTTT.